This TCR beta chain was sequenced during a study of cytomegalovirus exposure and HLA in healthy donors. Primers included in the PCR were 60 Vbeta and 13 Jbeta primers. This table comes from immunoSEQ multiplex PCR, and its TCRdb copy is limited to in-frame clones, with some not included. The sample has under 150,000 clones; under 90% are singletons. There are 14 residues in the CDR3. Trimming cost V 6 bases and J 7 bases; bases outside gene matches: 9. Germline loops: CDR1 LNHDA, CDR2 SQIVND (reference sequence). This clone appeared a single time. The sequenced sample consisted of PBMCs. This chain joins TRBV19 and TRBJ2-1; 7 nucleotides align to TRBD2. This receptor was identified in a male donor in good health and CMV-seronegative. The CDR3 protein is CASSPSLLANEQFF. CDR3 sequence (DNA): TGTGCCAGTAGCCCTTCCCTACTAGCGAATGAGCAGTTCTTC.